The 14 T cell receptor beta chains listed next were all sequenced from one sample in a study of CD8 T cells in ankylosing spondylitis (dated by TCRdb to the late 2010s). The library relied on 5' RACE. TCRdb lists the instrument as Illumina HiSeq 2500. TCRdb redid the processing of the public reads, applying fastp at Q25 and MiXCR, and retained in-frame beta chains. CDR3 protein duplicates are merged, each entry listing the most common genes and DNA. A total of a few hundred thousand distinct CDR3 sequences appear in this sample, about 18% of them only once. Roughly 34% of the sample rests with the top ten. The sequenced material came from blood, either unsorted or a sorted T cell fraction (not recorded which). The receptors here all came from a male donor with ankylosing spondylitis or in good health (not recorded which).

V and J are TRBV5-6 and TRBJ2-3; the D gene is possibly TRBD2 (5 bases). From germline, CDR1 is SGHDT and CDR2 YYEEEE. The CDR3 covers 15 residues. V lost 2 bases to trimming and J lost 4 bases, with 14 bases between them. The CDR3 region is CASSFEGRRADTQYF. Here the CDR3 DNA reads TGTGCCAGCAGCTTCGAAGGGAGACGGGCAGATACGCAGTATTTT.

This clonotype has just a few counts. The chain has TRBV29-1 and TRBJ2-1; TRBD1 matches 9 bases. This CDR3 comprises 12 residues. V shed 4 bases and J 16 bases; nucleotides not matched to a gene: 11. Germline V CDR1 and CDR2: SQVTM, ANQGSEA. Written as DNA, the CDR3 is TGCAGCGTTGGAGGGTTCCGGGACAGGGATTTCTTC. Translation gives CSVGGFRDRDFF.

This clonotype was observed many times. The chain joins TRBV27 to TRBJ2-6; D possibly uses TRBD1 or TRBD2 (5 bases each). Germline-derived CDR1 and CDR2 are MNHEY and SMNVEV (reference sequence). V was pared by 3 bases and J by 9 bases, with 12 bases between. This CDR3 contains 14 residues. CDR3 loop: CASSLPGPHNVLTF. Written as DNA, the CDR3 is TGTGCCAGCAGTTTGCCGGGACCCCACAACGTCCTGACTTTC.

The genes are TRBV11-2 and TRBJ2-4; 14 bases are shared with TRBD2. This CDR3 has 19 residues. V lost 3 bases, J lost 7 bases, and 14 bases stayed unmatched. From germline, CDR1 is SGHAT and CDR2 FQNNGV. This CDR3 reads CASSLGTSGSRVLWNIQYF. CDR3 coding DNA: TGTGCCAGCAGCTTGGGGACTAGCGGGAGTCGGGTTTTATGGAACATTCAGTACTTC.

This clonotype was counted between two and nine times. The chain joins TRBV4-3 to TRBJ2-1; 10 positions match TRBD1. Per the germline V gene, CDR1 is LGHNA and CDR2 is YSLEER. The CDR3 length is 15 residues. The V gene end was trimmed by 4 bases and the J gene end by 5 bases; junction bases not matched to a gene: 5. CDR3 amino acids: CASSRDRGTHNEQFF. The CDR3 nucleotides are TGCGCCAGCAGCCGGGACAGGGGAACCCACAATGAGCAGTTCTTC.

V usage is TRBV20-1 and J usage is TRBJ2-1; no clear D gene. Germline values: CDR1 DFQATT, CDR2 SNEGSKA (reference sequence). V was trimmed by 4 bases and J by 4 bases, leaving 14 bases between them. CDR3 length equals 14 residues. The CDR3 loop reads CSAMVGYQYNEQFF. CDR3 in DNA: TGCAGTGCTATGGTGGGATACCAATACAATGAGCAGTTCTTC.

This chain joins TRBV20-1 and TRBJ2-4; D perhaps matches TRBD2 (5 bases). Trimming took off 4 bases at V and 0 bases at J, with 19 bases between the two ends. The germline CDR1 and CDR2 sequences are DFQATT and SNEGSKA (reference sequence). This CDR3 has 17 residues. The chain's CDR3 is CSATLGGPTLAKNIQYF. The CDR3 DNA follows: TGCAGTGCTACACTAGGAGGACCGACGCTAGCCAAAAACATTCAGTACTTC.

This clonotype was seen a handful of times. At one end the junction does not follow the germline gene, possibly because of a read error. This rearrangement joins TRBV7-7 to TRBJ2-1, with TRBD2 matching over 15 bases. Germline V gives CDR1 SSHAT, CDR2 FNYEAQ (reference sequence). This CDR3 has 18 amino acids. CDR3 region: CASSEGGLAGGPSDEQFF. As DNA, the CDR3 is TGTGCTAGCAGCGAAGGCGGACTAGCGGGAGGGCCCTCCGATGAGCAGTTCTTC.

In this sample, this clonotype turned up many times. The CDR3: CASSPPSREAFF. The CDR3 nucleotides read TGTGCCAGCAGCCCCCCCTCTCGGGAAGCTTTCTTT. The rearrangement joins TRBV13 to TRBJ1-1; no reliable D call. In germline, CDR1 is PRHDT, CDR2 FYEKMQ (reference sequence). This CDR3 is built from 12 residues. V gave up 5 bases and J gave up 8 bases, with 12 bases separating them.

The V gene is TRBV10-2, the J gene TRBJ2-1; D is unresolved. Trimming removed 8 bases at V and 3 bases at J, with 11 bases between. Germline-derived CDR1 and CDR2 are WSHSY and SAAADI. The CDR3 has 13 residues. CDR3 sequence (DNA): TGCGCCAGCCGTCTGGACGGCTACAATGAGCAGTTCTTC. It translates to CASRLDGYNEQFF.

This rearrangement joins TRBV11-2 to TRBJ1-5; TRBD1 agrees at 10 bases. The V and J ends lost 5 bases and 7 bases, in that order; junction bases with no gene match: 11. Germline loops: CDR1 SGHAT, CDR2 FQNNGV. The CDR3 spans 16 residues. DNA of the CDR3: TGTGCCAGCAGCCCCGGGACAGGGGTACTAGGACAGCCCCAGCATTTT. Protein: CASSPGTGVLGQPQHF.

This clonotype was seen a few times. This chain uses TRBV6-5 with TRBJ2-2; TRBD2 matches at 15 bases. Germline CDR1 is MNHEY and CDR2 is SVGAGI. The CDR3 extends over 17 amino acids. V was clipped by 4 bases and J by 6 bases; unmatched bases: 6. DNA of the CDR3: TGTGCCAGCAGTTCCGCGGGACTAGCGGGAGGTCCCGGGGAGCTGTTTTTT. Amino acid sequence: CASSSAGLAGGPGELFF.

Ten or more counts support this clonotype. The chain uses TRBV10-3 and TRBJ2-6; 8 nucleotides agree with TRBD1. This CDR3 spans 15 amino acids. V dropped 8 bases and J dropped 0; count of bases not matched to a gene: 3. The V gene's germline CDR1 is ENHRY and CDR2 SYGVKD. This CDR3 reads CAIRQGSSGANVLTF. The CDR3 nucleotides are TGTGCCATCCGACAGGGGAGCTCTGGGGCCAACGTCCTGACTTTC.

This clonotype came up a few times. The V gene is TRBV29-1, the J gene TRBJ2-5; perhaps TRBD2 as D (5 bases). The germline gives CDR1 SQVTM, CDR2 ANQGSEA. Trimming left V 2 bases short and J 7 bases short, with 11 bases between. The CDR3 sequence is 12 residues long. The CDR3 nucleotides read TGCAGCGTTGAAATCGGGATGGGGACCCAGTACTTC. The encoded protein is CSVEIGMGTQYF.